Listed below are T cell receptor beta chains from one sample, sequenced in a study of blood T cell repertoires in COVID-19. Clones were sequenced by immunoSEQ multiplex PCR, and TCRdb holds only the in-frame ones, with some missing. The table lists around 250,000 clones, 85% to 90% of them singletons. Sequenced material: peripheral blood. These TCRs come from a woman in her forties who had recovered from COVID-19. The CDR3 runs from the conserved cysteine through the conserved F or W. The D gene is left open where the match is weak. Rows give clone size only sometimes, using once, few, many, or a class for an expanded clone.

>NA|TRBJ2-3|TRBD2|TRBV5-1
TGCGCCAGCAGCTTCCAGGCGGGGACTACAGCAAGTGCAGATACGCAGTATTTT
CASSFQAGTTASADTQYF
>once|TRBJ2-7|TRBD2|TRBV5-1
TGCGCCAGCAGCTGGTCCTCGGGACTAGCATCCTCCGAGCAGTACTTC
CASSWSSGLASSEQYF
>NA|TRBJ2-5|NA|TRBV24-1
TGTGCCACCAGCGGGGAAAGGGCAGAGACCCAGTACTTC
CATSGERAETQYF
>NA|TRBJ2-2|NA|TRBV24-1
TGTGCCACCAGTGGTCAGAACACCGGGGAGCTGTTTTTT
CATSGQNTGELFF
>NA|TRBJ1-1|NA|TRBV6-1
TGTGCCAGCAGTGTCGGCGGCTCGGGAAGTGCGAACACTGAAGCTTTCTTT
CASSVGGSGSANTEAFF
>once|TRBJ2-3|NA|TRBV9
TGTGCCAGCAGCGCCCTTGGGAGGATCGACACAGATACGCAGTATTTT
CASSALGRIDTDTQYF
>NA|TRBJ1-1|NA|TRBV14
TGTGCCAGCAGCCACCGGGGGAGTAGAAACACTGAAGCTTTCTTT
CASSHRGSRNTEAFF
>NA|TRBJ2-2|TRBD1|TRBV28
TGTGCCAGCATCGACTGGACAGGGGGGACCGGGGAGCTGTTTTTT
CASIDWTGGTGELFF
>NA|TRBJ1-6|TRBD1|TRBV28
TGTGCCAGCAGGGGGGACAGCTATAATTCACCCCTCCACTTT
CASRGDSYNSPLHF
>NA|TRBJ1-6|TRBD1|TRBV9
TGTGCCAGCAGCGTATCGAAGACAGGGGGCTCCTATAATTCACCCCTCCACTTT
CASSVSKTGGSYNSPLHF
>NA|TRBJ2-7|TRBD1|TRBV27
TGTGCCAGCAGTACCGACAGGGCCCTCCTACAAGAGCAGTACTTC
CASSTDRALLQEQYF
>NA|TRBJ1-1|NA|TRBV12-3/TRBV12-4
TGTGCCAGCAGTTCTATAAACACTGAAGCTTTCTTT
CASSSINTEAFF
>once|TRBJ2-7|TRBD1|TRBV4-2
TGTGCCAGCAGCCGGGACAGGGTCGAGCAGTACTTC
CASSRDRVEQYF
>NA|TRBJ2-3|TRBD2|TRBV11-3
TGTGCCAGCAGCTTAGGGTCGGGACTAGACACAGATACGCAGTATTTT
CASSLGSGLDTDTQYF
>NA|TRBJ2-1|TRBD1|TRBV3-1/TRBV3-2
TGTGCCAGCAGCCAGGCGACAGGGCCCTACAATGAGCAGTTCTTC
CASSQATGPYNEQFF
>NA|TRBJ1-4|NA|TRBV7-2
TGTGCCAGCAGCTTAGACAGCCGTAGGGCGGGGCTGTTTTTT
CASSLDSRRAGLFF
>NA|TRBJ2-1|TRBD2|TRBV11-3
TGTGCCAGCAGCTTAGGGGGACTAGCCCTCTACAATGAGCAGTTCTTC
CASSLGGLALYNEQFF
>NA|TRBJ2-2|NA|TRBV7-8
TGTGCCAGCAGCCCGGGGGGCGGATGGCGCACCGGGGAGCTGTTTTTT
CASSPGGGWRTGELFF
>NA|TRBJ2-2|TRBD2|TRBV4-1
TGCGCCAGCAGCCGAGGACTAGCCGGGGAGCTGTTTTTT
CASSRGLAGELFF
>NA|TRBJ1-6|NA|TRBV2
TGTGCCAGCAGTGCTGAGTCAAATTCACCCCTCCACTTT
CASSAESNSPLHF
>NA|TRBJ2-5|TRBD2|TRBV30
TGTGCCTGGGCGCTAGCGGGGGGGCAAGAGACCCAGTACTTC
CAWALAGGQETQYF
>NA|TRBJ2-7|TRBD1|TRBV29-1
TGCAGCGTCAACAGTCCCGGGACAGGGGGCCTATACTACGAGCAGTACTTC
CSVNSPGTGGLYYEQYF
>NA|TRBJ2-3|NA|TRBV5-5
TGTGCCAGCAGCCCGATTCAGGGTACGCAGTATTTT
CASSPIQGTQYF
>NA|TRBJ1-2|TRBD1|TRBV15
TGTGCCACCAGCAGAGTCCGGACAGGTTCTAACTATGGCTACACCTTC
CATSRVRTGSNYGYTF
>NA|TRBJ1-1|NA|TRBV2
TGTGCCAGCACCAAACAGGGTTACACTGAAGCTTTCTTT
CASTKQGYTEAFF
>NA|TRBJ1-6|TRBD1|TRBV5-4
TGTGCCAGCAGCTTGAGGGGGCAGGGTAATTCACCCCTCCACTTT
CASSLRGQGNSPLHF
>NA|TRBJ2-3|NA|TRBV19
TGTGCCAGTGGGCTTGGGGGGGACAACACAGATACGCAGTATTTT
CASGLGGDNTDTQYF
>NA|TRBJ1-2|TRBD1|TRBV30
TGTGCCTGGAGACCCACGGACAGGGCGCTTGTCTATGGCTACACCTTC
CAWRPTDRALVYGYTF
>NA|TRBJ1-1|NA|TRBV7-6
TGTGCCAGCAGCTCGCTACAACAGAGGAACACTGAAGCTTTCTTT
CASSSLQQRNTEAFF
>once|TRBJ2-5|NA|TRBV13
TGTGCCAGCAGCGAGAAGTACCAAGAGACCCAGTACTTC
CASSEKYQETQYF
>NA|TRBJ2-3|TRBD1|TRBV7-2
TGTGCCAGCAGCACTTACAGGGGGCAAGATACGCAGTATTTT
CASSTYRGQDTQYF
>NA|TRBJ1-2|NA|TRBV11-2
TGTGCCAGCAGCGGTCGGGCTAACTATGGCTACACCTTC
CASSGRANYGYTF
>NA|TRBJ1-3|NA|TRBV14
TGTGCCAGCAGCTTCCTACAGGGAACTGGAAACACCATATATTTT
CASSFLQGTGNTIYF
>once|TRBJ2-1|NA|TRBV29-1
TGCAGCGTTGTTAGGGTAGGGGTTTCCTACAATGAGCAGTTCTTC
CSVVRVGVSYNEQFF
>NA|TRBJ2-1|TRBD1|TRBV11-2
TGTGCCAGCAGCTCGGGACAGGGTGGCAATGAGCAGTTCTTC
CASSSGQGGNEQFF
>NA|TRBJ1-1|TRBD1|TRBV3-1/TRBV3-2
TGTGCCAGCAGCCCGACAGGGCTCACTGAAGCTTTCTTT
CASSPTGLTEAFF
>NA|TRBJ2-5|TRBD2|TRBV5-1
TGCGCCAGCAGCTTGGGAGCTAGCGGGCAAGAGACCCAGTACTTC
CASSLGASGQETQYF
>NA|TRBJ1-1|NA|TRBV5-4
TGTGCCAGCAGACAGGATCCGGGTTTCAACACTGAAGCTTTCTTT
CASRQDPGFNTEAFF
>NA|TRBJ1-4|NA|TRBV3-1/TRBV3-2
TGTGCCAGCAGCCATGCCGGGAGCGGGACGCGTGAAAAACTGTTTTTT
CASSHAGSGTREKLFF
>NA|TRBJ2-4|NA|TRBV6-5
TGTGCCAGCAGTCCCAAGGGGGCCAAAAACATTCAGTACTTC
CASSPKGAKNIQYF
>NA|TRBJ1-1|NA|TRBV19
TGTGCCAGTAGTCCCAGACACGTGAACACTGAAGCTTTCTTT
CASSPRHVNTEAFF
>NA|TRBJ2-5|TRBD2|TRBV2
TGTGCCAGCAGTGACCGGGGGGGACAAGAGACCCAGTACTTC
CASSDRGGQETQYF
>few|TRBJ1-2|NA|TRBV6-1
TGTGCCAGCAGTGACAGGGTAGCTAACTATGGCTACACCTTC
CASSDRVANYGYTF